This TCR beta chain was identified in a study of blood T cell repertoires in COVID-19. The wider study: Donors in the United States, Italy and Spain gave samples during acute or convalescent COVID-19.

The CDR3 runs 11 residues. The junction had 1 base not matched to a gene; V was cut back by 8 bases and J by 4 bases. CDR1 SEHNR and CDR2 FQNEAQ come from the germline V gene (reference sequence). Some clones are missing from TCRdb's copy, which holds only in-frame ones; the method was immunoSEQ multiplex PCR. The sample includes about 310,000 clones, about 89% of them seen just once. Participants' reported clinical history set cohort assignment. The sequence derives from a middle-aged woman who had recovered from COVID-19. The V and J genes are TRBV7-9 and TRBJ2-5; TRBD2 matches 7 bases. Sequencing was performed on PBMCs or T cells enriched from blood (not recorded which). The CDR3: CASASGETQYF. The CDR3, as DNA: TGTGCCAGCGCTAGCGGAGAGACCCAGTACTTC.